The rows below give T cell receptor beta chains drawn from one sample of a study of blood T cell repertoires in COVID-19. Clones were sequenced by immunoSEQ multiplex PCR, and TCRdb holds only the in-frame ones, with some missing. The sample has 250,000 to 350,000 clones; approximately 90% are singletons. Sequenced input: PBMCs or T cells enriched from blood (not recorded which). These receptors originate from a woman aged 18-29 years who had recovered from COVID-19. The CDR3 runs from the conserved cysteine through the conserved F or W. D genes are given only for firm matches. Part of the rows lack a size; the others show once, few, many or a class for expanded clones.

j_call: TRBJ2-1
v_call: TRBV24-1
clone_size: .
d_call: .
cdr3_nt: TGTGCCACCAGGCTCAGTGGGCAGAATTCCAATGAGCAGTTCTTC
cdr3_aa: CATRLSGQNSNEQFF

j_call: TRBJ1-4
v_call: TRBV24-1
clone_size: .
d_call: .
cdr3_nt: TGTGCCACCAGTGTCGGGGAAGGGGAAAAACTGTTTTTT
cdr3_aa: CATSVGEGEKLFF

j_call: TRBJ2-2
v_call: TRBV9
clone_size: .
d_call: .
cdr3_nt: TGTGCCAGCAGCGTAGAGGGGCTAGACCCGAACACCGGGGAGCTGTTTTTT
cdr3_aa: CASSVEGLDPNTGELFF

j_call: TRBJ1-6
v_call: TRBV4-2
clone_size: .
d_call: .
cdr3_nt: TGTGCCAGCAGCCAAGACGATTCACCCCTCCACTTT
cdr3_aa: CASSQDDSPLHF

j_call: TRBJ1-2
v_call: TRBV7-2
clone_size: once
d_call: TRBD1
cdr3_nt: TGTGCCAGCAGTTCAGGGGGAACCCATGGCTACACCTTC
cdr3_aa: CASSSGGTHGYTF

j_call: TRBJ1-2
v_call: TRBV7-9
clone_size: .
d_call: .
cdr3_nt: TGTGCCAGCAGCTTAGCGGCAGGGTTGGACTATGGCTACACCTTC
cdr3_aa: CASSLAAGLDYGYTF

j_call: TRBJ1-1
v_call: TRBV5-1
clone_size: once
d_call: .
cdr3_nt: TGCGCCAGCAGAATAAACACTGAAGCTTTCTTT
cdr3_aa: CASRINTEAFF

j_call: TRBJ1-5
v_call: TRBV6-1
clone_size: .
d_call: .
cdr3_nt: TGTGCCAGCAGTGAGTCCGGGATCCTTCAGCCCCAGCATTTT
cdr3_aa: CASSESGILQPQHF

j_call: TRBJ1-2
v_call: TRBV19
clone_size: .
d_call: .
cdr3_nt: TGTGCCAGTGCCAACTTAGAGGAGGGTTTCGTTCTCCGCCATGGCTACACCTTC
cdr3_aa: CASANLEEGFVLRHGYTF

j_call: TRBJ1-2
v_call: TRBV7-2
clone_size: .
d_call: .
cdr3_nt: TGTGCCAGCAGCATCCGTCCAGTTCCCACTAACTATGGCTACACCTTC
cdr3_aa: CASSIRPVPTNYGYTF

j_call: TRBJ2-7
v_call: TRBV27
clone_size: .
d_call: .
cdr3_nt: TGTGCCAGCAGCACCTCTTTAGGGACAGAGCAGTACTTC
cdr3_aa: CASSTSLGTEQYF

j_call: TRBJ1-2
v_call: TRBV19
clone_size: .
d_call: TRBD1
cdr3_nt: TGTGCCAGTAGTATAGATTTTCGCCGGACAGGGCGCTATGGCTACACCTTC
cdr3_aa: CASSIDFRRTGRYGYTF

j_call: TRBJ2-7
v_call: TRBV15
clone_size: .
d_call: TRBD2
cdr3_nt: TGTGCCACCAGCAGAGGAAGCGGGGCGAGGGAGCAGTACTTC
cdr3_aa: CATSRGSGAREQYF

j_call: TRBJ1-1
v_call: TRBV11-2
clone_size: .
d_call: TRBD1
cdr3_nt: TGTGCCAGCAGCTTAGTGGGACAGTGGTGGGCTGAAGCTTTCTTT
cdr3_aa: CASSLVGQWWAEAFF

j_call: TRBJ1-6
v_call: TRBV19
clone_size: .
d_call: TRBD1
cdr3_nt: TGTGCCAGTAGTATTGTAGGTACAGGGGCCTCACCCCTCCACTTT
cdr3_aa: CASSIVGTGASPLHF

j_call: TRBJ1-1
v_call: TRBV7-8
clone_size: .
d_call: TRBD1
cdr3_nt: TGTGCCAGCAGGGACCGGGACAGGGGTTCGAAAGCTTTCTTT
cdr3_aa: CASRDRDRGSKAFF

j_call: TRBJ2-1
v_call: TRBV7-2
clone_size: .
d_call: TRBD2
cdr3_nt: TGTGCCAGCAGCTTAGCAGGGACTAGATCCTACAATGAGCAGTTCTTC
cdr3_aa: CASSLAGTRSYNEQFF

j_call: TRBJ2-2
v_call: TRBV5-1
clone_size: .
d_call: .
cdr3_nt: TGCGCCAGCTACGCCGGCAGGACCGGGGAGCTGTTTTTT
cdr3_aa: CASYAGRTGELFF

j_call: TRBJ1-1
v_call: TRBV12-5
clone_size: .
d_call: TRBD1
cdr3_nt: TGTGCTAGTGGTTTGGGGACAGGAATGAACACTGAAGCTTTCTTT
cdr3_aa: CASGLGTGMNTEAFF

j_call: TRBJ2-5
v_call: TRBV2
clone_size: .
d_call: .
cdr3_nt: TGTGCCAGCTCCAGGGCCCAAGAGACCCAGTACTTC
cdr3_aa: CASSRAQETQYF

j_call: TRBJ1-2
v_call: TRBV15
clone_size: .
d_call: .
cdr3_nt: TGTGCCACCAGCAGTGCCATGAGGGTACCCTATGGCTACACCTTC
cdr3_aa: CATSSAMRVPYGYTF

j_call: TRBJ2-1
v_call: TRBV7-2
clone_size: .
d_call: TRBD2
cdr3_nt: TGTGCCAGCAGCGCCCTAGCGGGATCGACCTACAATGAGCAGTTCTTC
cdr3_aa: CASSALAGSTYNEQFF

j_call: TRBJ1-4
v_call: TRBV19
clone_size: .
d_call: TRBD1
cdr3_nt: TGTGCCACCGCGGCGAGGGGGCGCCGGGAAAAACTGTTTTTT
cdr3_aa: CATAARGRREKLFF